Listed below are T cell receptor beta chains from one sample, sequenced in a study of blood T cell repertoires in COVID-19. The protocol was immunoSEQ multiplex PCR, while the TCRdb copy is restricted to in-frame clones and leaves out a portion. The profile covers about 230,000 clones, with over 80% appearing a single time and under 30% taken by the ten largest. Sequences were obtained from peripheral blood. The receptors derive from a middle-aged man with acute or convalescent COVID-19. Both conserved end residues are trimmed from each CDR3.

v_call,cdr3_aa
TRBV5-4,ASSLALGGRSYEQY
TRBV11-2,ASSLERNTEAF
TRBV11-3,ASSLEGGTQRQPQH
TRBV5-1,ASSLGGAANTGELF
TRBV7-6,ASSQGTSGRSTDTQY
TRBV20-1,SASQGSRNTIY
TRBV12-3/TRBV12-4,ASSPRAGELF
TRBV5-1,ASSLVRQGYEKTEAF
TRBV5-5,ASSLSDGGRHYNEQF
TRBV10-2,ASSGSGGGEQF
TRBV5-6,ASSVDRANTEAF
TRBV12-3/TRBV12-4,ASTSGGITEAF
TRBV4-3,ASSQGVKTEAF
TRBV19,ASRVSKGANYGYT
TRBV27,ASSLRGADQPQH
TRBV7-2,ASSPIGTANYGYT
TRBV19,ASSSKGQDKAF
TRBV6-2/TRBV6-3,ASSYSEVRVLAFTEAF
TRBV30,AWGVRGATEAF
TRBV2,ASRPGTGGLKSSGNTIY
TRBV30,AWSVYGGYYSPLH
TRBV6-2/TRBV6-3,ASSRQGANTGELF
TRBV14,ASSLPGQGYSPLH
TRBV2,ATTGTGGIEQF
TRBV5-1,ASSRLLGAEAF
TRBV7-2,ASSDRGSQPQH
TRBV2,ASSRQGALNEQY
TRBV7-9,ASSQNPGQNTEAF
TRBV11-3,ASSLGAGYSYNEQF
TRBV6-5,ASSYQGSNYGYT
TRBV13,ASSFGRGQGGSTDTQY
TRBV27,ASSFQGSGANVLT
TRBV29-1,SAAGTGDSEQY
TRBV19,ASRPSGRPETQY
TRBV2,ASSEAVPQTMVGYT
TRBV4-2,ASSLGDSSNEKLF
TRBV12-5,ASGLALGGDGYT
TRBV6-6,ASRKQGNNEQF
TRBV6-6,ASSYSSGRHEQF
TRBV5-1,ASSSLAGLSTDTQY
TRBV7-9,ASRVLRGSSGNTIY
TRBV19,ASGRQGDYSNQPQH
TRBV7-6,ASSLERQGNTEAF